This entry is about one TCR beta chain. Its target is unknown. With 60 Vbeta and 13 Jbeta primers, the PCR was carried out. The data were produced by immunoSEQ multiplex PCR, yet TCRdb's version contains in-frame clones alone and is incomplete. This sample has around 300,000 clones, with roughly 81% found just once. The record originates from a study of cytomegalovirus exposure and HLA in healthy donors. Study-wide context: As released early, the data held some 85 million unique TCRs from HLA-typed donors.

Study-level findings and limits: Several V segments, TRBV6-2 and TRBV6-3 among them, could not be told apart and were dropped. The authors enumerated 164 TCR beta chains as linked to cytomegalovirus. A later analysis linked 15,000 to 20,000 TCR beta sequences to HLA alleles at 0.05 false discovery rate.

Germline CDR1 reads MNHNS; CDR2 reads SASEGT. There are 16 residues in the CDR3. Trimming cost V 3 bases and J 6 bases, with 17 bases left between them. Material for sequencing was PBMCs. This receptor was taken from a woman in her thirties or forties in good health and CMV-seropositive. This chain links TRBV6-1 with TRBJ1-4, with TRBD1 as a possible D gene (5 bases). This CDR3 is CASSDPGWGGDEKLFF. In DNA, the CDR3 is TGTGCCAGCAGTGATCCGGGATGGGGGGGGGATGAAAAACTGTTTTTT.